The T cell receptor beta chain under discussion was sequenced for a study of patients and donors after allogeneic stem cell transplantation. V lost 10 bases to trimming and J lost 8 bases, with 14 bases between them. Germline values: CDR1 MNHGY, CDR2 SAAAGT. The CDR3 is made up of 11 amino acids. One entry per CDR3 protein, called by TCRdb with MiXCR from the RT-PCR reads. This table holds hundreds of thousands of distinct CDR3 sequences, roughly 16% found once. The clonotype comes from a human donor who was either an allogeneic HSCT recipient or a stem cell or donor lymphocyte infusion donor (not recorded which). It is not recorded whose cells these are; they may come from a transplant donor. Specimen: blood, either unsorted or a sorted T cell fraction (not recorded which). This sequence joins TRBV6-8 and TRBJ1-2, with D tentatively TRBD1 (6 bases). The CDR3: CATQGPGGYTF. CDR3 sequence (DNA): TGTGCCACACAGGGTCCGGGGGGCTACACCTTC.